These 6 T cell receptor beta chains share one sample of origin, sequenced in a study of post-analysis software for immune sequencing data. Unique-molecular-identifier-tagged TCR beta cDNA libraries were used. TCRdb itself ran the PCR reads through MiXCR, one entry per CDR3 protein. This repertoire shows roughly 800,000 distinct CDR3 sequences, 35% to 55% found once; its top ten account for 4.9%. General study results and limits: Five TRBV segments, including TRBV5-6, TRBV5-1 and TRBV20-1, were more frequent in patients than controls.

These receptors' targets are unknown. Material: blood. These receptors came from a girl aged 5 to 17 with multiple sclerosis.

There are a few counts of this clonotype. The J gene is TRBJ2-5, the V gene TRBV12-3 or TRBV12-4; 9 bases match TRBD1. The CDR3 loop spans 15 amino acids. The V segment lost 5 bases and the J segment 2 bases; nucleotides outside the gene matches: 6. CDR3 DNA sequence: TGTGCCAGCAGTGCAGCCGGGACAGGGCAAGAGACCCAGTACTTC. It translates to CASSAAGTGQETQYF.

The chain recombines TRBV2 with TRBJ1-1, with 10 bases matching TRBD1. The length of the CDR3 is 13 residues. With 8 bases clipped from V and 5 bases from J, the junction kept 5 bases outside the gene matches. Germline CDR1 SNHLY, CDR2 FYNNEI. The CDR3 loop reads CASVWDRGTEAFF. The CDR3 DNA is TGTGCCAGCGTGTGGGACAGGGGAACTGAAGCTTTCTTT. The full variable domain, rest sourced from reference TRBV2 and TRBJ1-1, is EPEVTQTPSHQVTQMGQEVILRCVPISNHLYFYWYRQILGQKVEFLVSFYNNEISEKSEIFDDQFSVERPDGSNFTLKIRSTKLEDSAMYFCASVWDRGTEAFFGQGTRLTVV.

For the CDR3, the DNA is TGTGCCAGCAGTTACGAAGTGGCCACCCCACAGTACTTC. Translating it yields CASSYEVATPQYF. The rearrangement links TRBV6-5 to TRBJ2-5; D remains unclear. Trimming left V 2 bases short and J 11 bases short, with 15 bases between. CDR3 length: 13 amino acids. CDR1 and CDR2 from the germline V gene are MNHEY and SVGAGI.

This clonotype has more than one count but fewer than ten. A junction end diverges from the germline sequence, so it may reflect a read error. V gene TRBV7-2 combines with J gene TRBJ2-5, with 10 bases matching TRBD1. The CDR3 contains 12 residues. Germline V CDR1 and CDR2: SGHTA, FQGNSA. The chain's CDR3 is CDDRGREETQYF. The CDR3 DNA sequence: TGCGACGACAGGGGGCGGGAAGAGACCCAGTACTTC.

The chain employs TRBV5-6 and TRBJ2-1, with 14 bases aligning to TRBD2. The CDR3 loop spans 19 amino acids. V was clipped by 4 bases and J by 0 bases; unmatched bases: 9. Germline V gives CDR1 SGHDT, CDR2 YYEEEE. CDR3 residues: CASSTRTSGRPSSYNEQFF. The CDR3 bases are TGTGCCAGCAGCACCAGGACTAGCGGGAGGCCGAGCTCCTACAATGAGCAGTTCTTC.

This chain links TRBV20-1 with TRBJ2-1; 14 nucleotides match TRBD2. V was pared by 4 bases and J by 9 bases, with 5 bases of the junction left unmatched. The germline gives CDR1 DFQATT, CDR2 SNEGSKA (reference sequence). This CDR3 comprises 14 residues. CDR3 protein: CSAKGLAGGIEQFF. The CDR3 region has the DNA TGCAGTGCTAAAGGACTAGCGGGAGGAATTGAGCAGTTCTTC.